A selection of T cell receptor beta chains follows, all from one sample in a study of cytomegalovirus exposure and HLA in healthy donors. Sequencing was performed with immunoSEQ multiplex PCR; in TCRdb, only in-frame clones are kept and a portion is missing. The sample yields around 110,000 clones, around two thirds seen once. The sample was PBMCs. The source of these receptors is a woman in her 40s in good health and CMV-seropositive. The CDR3 runs from the conserved cysteine through the conserved F or W. D genes are given only for firm matches. Clone size appears in some rows only: once, few, many, or a class for an expanded clone.

V gene,clone size,D gene,J gene,CDR3 DNA,CDR3 protein
TRBV9,.,TRBD1,TRBJ2-1,TGTGCCAGCAGCGAGGGACAGGGAGCCTACAATGAGCAGTTCTTC,CASSEGQGAYNEQFF
TRBV9,.,TRBD2,TRBJ2-1,TGTGCCAGCAGCGGTAGTTTCCGGGGGGGCTCCTACAATGAGCAGTTCTTC,CASSGSFRGGSYNEQFF
TRBV15,few,.,TRBJ1-4,TGTGCCAGCAGCAAGGGGACAACTAATGAAAAACTGTTTTTT,CASSKGTTNEKLFF
TRBV4-1,.,.,TRBJ1-2,TGCGCCAGCAGCCAAGAGGGACACCAATCTTATGGCTACACCTTC,CASSQEGHQSYGYTF
TRBV18,.,.,TRBJ2-6,TGTGCCAGCTCACGACAGAACTCTGGGGCCAACGTCCTGACTTTC,CASSRQNSGANVLTF
TRBV29-1,.,TRBD2,TRBJ2-3,TGCAGCGTTGGGGGACTAGCGGGGGGGGATACGCAGTATTTT,CSVGGLAGGDTQYF
TRBV7-9,.,.,TRBJ1-6,TGTGCCAGCAGCAGGACTGCACCCCTCCACTTT,CASSRTAPLHF
TRBV2,.,.,TRBJ2-1,TGTGCCAGCAGTGAAACGGTGTACAATGAGCAGTTCTTC,CASSETVYNEQFF
TRBV2,.,TRBD1,TRBJ2-1,TGTGCTATCACAGCAGGGGACAGGTACTCCTACAATGAGCAGTTCTTC,CAITAGDRYSYNEQFF
TRBV29-1,.,.,TRBJ1-2,TGCAGCGTTGTATCCAGGCCCTATGGCTACACCTTC,CSVVSRPYGYTF
TRBV20-1,.,.,TRBJ1-2,TGCAGTGCTAGTCAATGGACCGGGGAGACCTTC,CSASQWTGETF
TRBV27,.,.,TRBJ1-4,TGTGCCAGCAGTTTATTAAGTTTGGGCAGATCCTTGGACTATGAAAAACTGTTTTTT,CASSLLSLGRSLDYEKLFF
TRBV5-1,.,.,TRBJ1-6,TGCGCCAGCAGCTTACAGGGAGATAATTCACCCCTCCACTTT,CASSLQGDNSPLHF
TRBV6-5,.,.,TRBJ1-3,TGTGCCAGCAGTTACGGGGGGGCTGGCCCTGGAAACACCATATATTTT,CASSYGGAGPGNTIYF
TRBV6-6,few,.,TRBJ2-1,TGTGCCAGCAGTTACGGGGCAAGCAATGAGCAGTTCTTC,CASSYGASNEQFF
TRBV4-2,few,TRBD1,TRBJ2-1,TGTGCCAGCAGCCGCCGAGGTGGACAGGGGGCAGGCAATGAGCAGTTCTTC,CASSRRGGQGAGNEQFF
TRBV4-1,.,.,TRBJ1-5,TGCGCCAGCAGCCAAGGTCAGTCGAGCAATCAGCCCCAGCATTTT,CASSQGQSSNQPQHF
TRBV20-1,.,.,TRBJ1-2,TGCAGTGCTGAAACAGGGAGCGGCTACACCTTC,CSAETGSGYTF
TRBV6-1,few,.,TRBJ1-5,TGTGCCAGCACGAAGGGGCCGGGGGGCGATCAGCCCCAGCATTTT,CASTKGPGGDQPQHF
TRBV7-8,.,TRBD1,TRBJ1-6,TGTGCCAGCAGCCTGGACAGGGGAAGCCTCCACTTT,CASSLDRGSLHF
TRBV30,.,.,TRBJ1-5,TGTGCCTGGAGTGATAGCGGAGGTCAGCCCCAGCATTTT,CAWSDSGGQPQHF
TRBV5-1,few,TRBD1,TRBJ1-1,TGCGCCAGCAGCGGCGACAGGGCGGCGGGCACTGAAGCTTTCTTT,CASSGDRAAGTEAFF
TRBV30,.,.,TRBJ2-7,TGTGCCTGGAGTCCTGGGGCAGGCTACGAGCAGTACTTC,CAWSPGAGYEQYF